One and the same sample provided the 10 T cell receptor beta chains below, sequenced in a study of T-cell memory formation after mild COVID-19. One entry per CDR3 protein, called by TCRdb with MiXCR from the 5' RACE reads. Altogether over 500,000 distinct CDR3 sequences are present, roughly a sixth being singletons, with the ten largest covering less than 10%. Sample: PBMCs or a T cell subset sorted from them (not recorded which). All receptors come from an adult woman who had mild COVID-19 (a few samples of this study predate the infection). Cell type and time point are not known.

In this sample, this clonotype turned up a few times. V usage is TRBV11-1 and J usage is TRBJ2-2; no definite D call. CDR3 length: 13 amino acids. V lost 5 bases to trimming and J lost 8 bases, with 12 bases between them. Germline V lookup: CDR1 SGHAT, CDR2 FQDESV (reference sequence). The CDR3 here is CASSPGRKGELFF. The CDR3 DNA sequence: TGTGCCAGCAGCCCCGGACGAAAAGGGGAGCTGTTTTTT.

CDR3 bases: TGTGCCAGCAGCCAACGACTCAACAGGGCGACCGGGGAGCTGTTTTTT. Translated, it gives CASSQRLNRATGELFF. The chain links TRBV3-1 to TRBJ2-2, with TRBD1 as a possible D gene (6 bases). In germline, CDR1 is LGHDT, CDR2 YNNKEL (reference sequence). The CDR3 is made up of 16 amino acids. V lost 2 bases and J lost 5, with 15 bases in between.

This sequence joins TRBV12-3 or TRBV12-4 and TRBJ2-1; D might be TRBD1 (6 bases). V was shortened by 7 bases and J by 5 bases, with 18 bases between the two germline ends. This CDR3 contains 15 residues. CDR3 DNA sequence: TGTGCCAGCATTCACGGGACATATATCAACAATGAGCAGTTCTTC. This gives the protein CASIHGTYINNEQFF.

This clonotype came up a few times. This chain joins TRBV19 and TRBJ2-1; TRBD1 matches at 9 bases. Germline V gene lookup returns CDR1 LNHDA and CDR2 SQIVND (reference sequence). The CDR3 has 15 amino acids. The V segment lost 6 bases and the J segment 4 bases; nucleotides outside the gene matches: 7. CDR3: CASRGQGRVYNEQFF. The CDR3 coding sequence is TGTGCCAGTAGAGGACAGGGGCGGGTATACAATGAGCAGTTCTTC.

The V gene is TRBV15, the J gene TRBJ1-2; D is uncertain. The length of the CDR3 is 13 residues. The V gene's germline CDR1 is LNHNV and CDR2 YYDKDF (reference sequence). Trimming pared 0 bases from V and 4 bases from J, leaving 6 bases between. The CDR3 reads CATSRETAYGYTF. The CDR3 bases are TGTGCCACCAGCAGAGAAACCGCCTATGGCTACACCTTC.

This clonotype was recorded many times. This chain links TRBV7-8 with TRBJ1-2; D is uncertain. V was trimmed by 1 base and J by 4 bases, leaving 10 bases between them. This CDR3 is built from 14 residues. Germline-derived CDR1 and CDR2 are SGHVS and FQNEAQ. CDR3 amino acids: CASSLESASYGYTF. CDR3 bases: TGTGCCAGCAGCTTAGAATCGGCAAGCTATGGCTACACCTTC.

The V and J genes are TRBV2 and TRBJ1-2, with D tentatively TRBD1 (5 bases). Germline CDR1 is SNHLY and CDR2 is FYNNEI. The CDR3 has 17 amino acids. V was clipped by 4 bases and J by 4 bases, with 22 bases between them. The CDR3: CASSVILQGRSGYGYTF. The CDR3 DNA sequence: TGTGCCAGCAGTGTTATCCTCCAGGGAAGGAGTGGCTATGGCTACACCTTC. The whole variable domain, filled in from reference TRBV2 and TRBJ1-2, reads EPEVTQTPSHQVTQMGQEVILRCVPISNHLYFYWYRQILGQKVEFLVSFYNNEISEKSEIFDDQFSVERPDGSNFTLKIRSTKLEDSAMYFCASSVILQGRSGYGYTFGSGTRLTVV.

This clonotype appeared a few times. The chain combines TRBV5-5 with TRBJ2-3, with TRBD2 identical over 8 bases. The CDR3 totals 16 residues. Trimming removed 0 bases from V and 6 bases from J; junction bases left unmatched: 9. The germline V gene encodes CDR1 SGHKS and CDR2 YYEKEE (reference sequence). CDR3 region: CASSLDSGSPGDTQYF. The CDR3 bases are TGTGCCAGCAGCTTGGACAGCGGGAGCCCGGGGGATACGCAGTATTTT.

This clonotype appeared a few times. The rearrangement links TRBV12-3 or TRBV12-4 to TRBJ2-3; TRBD1 aligns across 7 bases. The length of the CDR3 is 15 residues. The junction had 7 bases not matched to a gene; V was cut back by 6 bases and J by 1 base. The CDR3 DNA reads TGTGCCAGCAGACACGACAGGGCGGGCACAGATACGCAGTATTTT. Its protein product is CASRHDRAGTDTQYF.

The chain couples TRBV15 to TRBJ1-2; 8 bases map to TRBD1. In germline, CDR1 is LNHNV, CDR2 YYDKDF (reference sequence). With V trimmed by 0 bases and J by 4 bases, 4 bases remained unmatched. This CDR3 is 15 amino acids long. This CDR3 is CATSRDRGHAYGYTF. As DNA, the CDR3 is TGTGCCACCAGCAGAGACAGGGGGCACGCCTATGGCTACACCTTC.